This T cell receptor beta chain was sequenced during a study of Graves' ophthalmopathy and Graves' hyperthyroidism. The CDR3 runs 12 residues. Looked up from germline, CDR1 is LGHDT and CDR2 is YNNKEL (reference sequence). Note on this clonotype: A read error may account for a junction end that differs from germline.

From RNA, the CDR3 regions of TCR beta chains were amplified and sequenced. An initial RT-PCR round employing HTBI primers preceded a second-round multiplex PCR. TCRdb redid the calling of the multiplex PCR reads with MiXCR, one entry per CDR3 protein. The sample has around 1.1 million distinct CDR3 sequences; about 40% are singletons. This chain links TRBV3-1 with TRBJ2-7; D unresolved. Specimen: peripheral blood or thyroid tissue (not recorded which). The source of this sequence is an adult man with Graves' hyperthyroidism. In DNA form, the CDR3 reads TGTGCCAGCAGCCAAAGGTCGAACGAGCAGTGCTTC. Translation gives CASSQRSNEQCF.